This TCR beta chain appears in the sequencing data of a study of cytomegalovirus exposure and HLA in healthy donors. Germline-derived CDR1 and CDR2 are SGHTA and FQGNSA. CDR3 length: 15 amino acids. Comment on this clone: Antigen: not known.

General study points: In a later analysis, several top co-occurrence clusters appeared linked to parvovirus B19, influenza, CMV and Epstein-Barr virus. Among the sequence variants, a highly shared cluster was likely an artifact of sequencing. Earlier findings revealed that most TCR beta V segments proved productive either about 90% or about 30% of the time.

Vbeta (60) and Jbeta (13) primers were used in the PCR. Assay: immunoSEQ multiplex PCR; the TCRdb copy retains only in-frame clones and omits some. The listing records 200,000 to 250,000 clones. The V and J genes are TRBV7-2 and TRBJ2-5, with a possible D match to TRBD2 (6 bases). The assigned J gene may be wrong: the sequence end matches TRBJ2-7 better. Sample: PBMCs. This TCR was recovered from a woman under 40 in good health and CMV-seropositive. The CDR3 is CASSLQTGDAYEQYF. Written as DNA, the CDR3 is TGTGCCAGCAGCCTCCAGACGGGAGATGCCTACGAGCAGTACTTC.